This T cell receptor beta chain was captured in a study of blood T cell repertoires in COVID-19. Study as a whole: Nucleic acid was either cDNA or gDNA, and it came from T cells, B-cell-depleted T cells, or PBMCs.

The protocol was immunoSEQ multiplex PCR, while the TCRdb copy is restricted to in-frame clones and leaves out a portion. This table holds about 300,000 clones, roughly 82% found once. Germline assignment: CDR1 SGHTA and CDR2 FQGTGA. Trimming removed 2 bases at V and 4 bases at J, with 23 bases between. The CDR3 is 18 residues long. The chain joins TRBV7-3 to TRBJ1-2, with D perhaps matching TRBD1 (5 bases). The sequence came from a woman aged 45-59 years with acute or convalescent COVID-19. The sample was peripheral blood. CDR3 residues: CASSLQGTGPGGGYGYTF. CDR3 coding DNA: TGTGCCAGCAGCTTACAGGGCACCGGGCCAGGCGGTGGCTATGGCTACACCTTC.